These 18 T cell receptor beta chains share one sample of origin, sequenced in a study of cytomegalovirus exposure and HLA in healthy donors. Generated by immunoSEQ multiplex PCR, the TCRdb table keeps only in-frame clones and is missing some. The sample carries under 300,000 clones, about 90% recorded once. The sample taken for sequencing was PBMCs. These TCRs come from a woman aged 18-29 years in good health and CMV-seronegative.

This sequence joins TRBV7-9 and TRBJ1-1; D remains ambiguous. The V gene lost 5 bases and the J gene lost 7 bases, with 8 bases spanning the gap. The CDR3 is made up of 11 amino acids. Looked up from germline, CDR1 is SEHNR and CDR2 is FQNEAQ (reference sequence). In DNA, the CDR3 is TGTGCCAGCAGCCCCTCGGGTGAAGCTTTCTTT. Its translation: CASSPSGEAFF.

The chain employs TRBV6-5 and TRBJ2-1, with TRBD1 identical over 8 bases. The CDR3 has 13 residues. CDR1 MNHEY and CDR2 SVGAGI come from the germline V gene. V trimming: 4 bases; J trimming: 10 bases; junction bases outside the gene matches: 6. DNA for the CDR3: TGTGCCAGCAGTTCAGGGGGCCTAGGGGAGCAGTTCTTC. It yields the protein CASSSGGLGEQFF.

Only a few counts were recorded for this clone. V and J are TRBV27 and TRBJ2-3; 11 nucleotides line up with TRBD1. The V gene's germline CDR1 is MNHEY and CDR2 SMNVEV (reference sequence). The CDR3 has 16 amino acids. J was trimmed by 6 bases and V by 5 bases; bases with no gene match: 10. The chain's CDR3 is CASSTAPGQGDDTQYF. The CDR3 DNA follows: TGTGCCAGCAGTACAGCGCCGGGACAGGGGGACGATACGCAGTATTTT.

This chain joins TRBV19 and TRBJ1-4; 7 bases map to TRBD1. V was pared by 1 base and J by 8 bases, with 4 bases of the junction left unmatched. The germline V gene has CDR1 LNHDA and CDR2 SQIVND (reference sequence). The CDR3 runs 14 residues. In DNA form, the CDR3 reads TGTGCCAGTAGTATAGGGGACAGCGGCGAAAAACTGTTTTTT. Protein product: CASSIGDSGEKLFF.

This chain uses TRBV19 with TRBJ2-3; D is possibly TRBD1 (5 bases). With 10 bases removed from V and 1 base from J, the gap between germline ends came to 18 bases. Germline V gives CDR1 LNHDA, CDR2 SQIVND (reference sequence). CDR3 length: 15 amino acids. The CDR3 spells CATSGHRLGTDTQYF. The CDR3 DNA reads TGTGCCACCTCAGGACACAGACTGGGCACAGATACGCAGTATTTT.

The rearrangement links TRBV6-5 to TRBJ1-2; D gene uncertain. CDR1 and CDR2 (germline): MNHEY, SVGAGI. Trimming took 6 bases from V and 8 from J, leaving 16 bases between them. This CDR3 has 13 residues. In nucleotides, the CDR3 is TGTGCCAGCAGCTCGGACCTACGCGGGGGCTACACCTTC. Its protein product is CASSSDLRGGYTF.

The V and J genes are TRBV4-1 and TRBJ2-2; 8 positions match TRBD1. Per the germline V gene, CDR1 is MGHRA and CDR2 is YSYEKL. Trimming at V came to 5 bases and at J to 3 bases, leaving 8 bases not matched to a gene. The CDR3 extends over 16 amino acids. In DNA form, the CDR3 reads TGCGCCAGCAGCTCCCGGACAGGGTCGGACACCGGGGAGCTGTTTTTT. It encodes CASSSRTGSDTGELFF.

This chain uses TRBV7-9 with TRBJ2-5, with TRBD2 matching over 13 bases. There are 16 residues in the CDR3. Trimming cost V 4 bases and J 5 bases; bases outside gene matches: 7. Germline CDR1 reads SEHNR; CDR2 reads FQNEAQ (reference sequence). Written as DNA, the CDR3 is TGTGCCAGCAGCTCGAACCTGGGACTAGCGGGGGAGACCCAGTACTTC. This sequence encodes CASSSNLGLAGETQYF.

The chain couples TRBV6-5 to TRBJ2-7; 10 bases are shared with TRBD1. CDR3 length equals 14 residues. J gave up 4 bases and V 6 bases, and 6 bases lay outside the gene matches. Looked up from germline, CDR1 is MNHEY and CDR2 is SVGAGI. Here the CDR3 DNA reads TGTGCCAGCAGCGCGGGACAGGGGTTTTACGAGCAGTACTTC. It encodes CASSAGQGFYEQYF.

The rearrangement joins TRBV5-4 to TRBJ2-1; D perhaps matches TRBD1 (6 bases). V dropped 8 bases and J dropped 8 bases, with 14 bases sitting between them. The CDR3 is 12 amino acids. The germline V gene encodes CDR1 SGHNT and CDR2 YYREEE (reference sequence). CDR3 loop: CASEDGGHEQFF. Written as DNA, the CDR3 is TGTGCCAGTGAGGATGGGGGCCATGAGCAGTTCTTC.

This clone was found once. This chain joins TRBV19 and TRBJ2-3; 7 bases line up with TRBD1. The CDR3 is 16 amino acids. Losses at the gene ends were 7 bases for V and 2 bases for J; bases not matched to a gene: 12. Germline V gives CDR1 LNHDA, CDR2 SQIVND (reference sequence). CDR3 loop: CASNPGTDIPTDTQYF. CDR3 nucleotide sequence: TGTGCCAGTAACCCCGGGACAGACATACCCACAGATACGCAGTATTTT.

This chain joins TRBV28 and TRBJ1-2, with 8 bases that match TRBD1. CDR1 and CDR2 from the germline V gene are MDHEN and SYDVKM. J lost 7 bases, V lost 3 bases, and 7 bases had no gene match. The CDR3 runs 14 residues. CDR3 sequence: CASSLLAGGGGYTF. In nucleotides, the CDR3 is TGTGCCAGCAGTTTGTTAGCAGGGGGCGGTGGCTACACCTTC.

This chain uses TRBV9 with TRBJ1-5, with TRBD1 matching 7 bases. CDR3 size: 14 residues. V was clipped by 4 bases and J by 3 bases; unmatched bases: 4. Germline V lookup: CDR1 SGDLS, CDR2 YYNGEE. The CDR3 DNA reads TGTGCCAGCAGCCCTACAGGGGCCAATCAGCCCCAGCATTTT. It translates to CASSPTGANQPQHF.

The chain has TRBV5-1 and TRBJ1-4; 7 bases fit TRBD1. The CDR3 runs 14 residues. The germline CDR1 and CDR2 sequences are SGHRS and YFSETQ. V gave up 3 bases and J gave up 2 bases; unmatched junction bases: 1. For the CDR3, the DNA is TGCGCCAGCAGCTCGGGACAGACTAATGAAAAACTGTTTTTT. Protein product: CASSSGQTNEKLFF.

The genes are TRBV18 and TRBJ1-6; D call uncertain. The V and J ends lost 3 bases and 7 bases respectively, with 13 bases between them. The CDR3 has 15 residues. Germline V gene lookup returns CDR1 KGHSH and CDR2 LQKENI. CDR3 bases: TGTGCCAGCTCACCGGTACAGACGGAAAATTCACCCCTCCACTTT. Its protein is CASSPVQTENSPLHF.

This chain uses TRBV18 with TRBJ1-3; D is unclear. Trimming removed 5 bases from V and 4 bases from J, with 12 bases in between. Germline V gives CDR1 KGHSH, CDR2 LQKENI. The CDR3 runs 14 residues. This chain's CDR3 is CASSTEGTGNTIYF. CDR3 bases: TGTGCCAGCTCAACCGAGGGAACGGGAAACACCATATATTTT.

V is TRBV11-3 and J is TRBJ2-5; maybe TRBD1 (6 bases). The CDR3 has 13 residues. The V end lost 5 bases, the J end lost 5 bases, and 12 bases lay between the germline ends. The germline CDR1 and CDR2 sequences are SGHNT and YENEEA. The CDR3 DNA reads TGTGCCAGCAGCCGAGGACAGCAGGAGACCCAGTACTTC. Translated, it gives CASSRGQQETQYF.

This chain joins TRBV7-9 and TRBJ2-5, with TRBD1 matching over 7 bases. In germline, CDR1 is SEHNR, CDR2 FQNEAQ (reference sequence). The V segment lost 5 bases and the J segment 5 bases; nucleotides outside the gene matches: 8. The CDR3 extends over 14 amino acids. The CDR3 sequence is CASSGRTGGETQYF. The CDR3, as DNA: TGTGCCAGCAGCGGAAGGACAGGCGGGGAGACCCAGTACTTC.